Below, 20 T cell receptor beta chains from the same sample are listed, as sequenced in a study of cytomegalovirus exposure and HLA in healthy donors. Primers for the PCR totalled 60 Vbeta and 13 Jbeta. Clones were sequenced by immunoSEQ multiplex PCR, and TCRdb holds only the in-frame ones, with some missing. The sample yields roughly 200,000 clones, approximately 80% seen once. The sample consisted of PBMCs. Receptor source: a man aged 25 to 45 in good health and CMV-seronegative.

The chain links TRBV7-3 to TRBJ2-5, with D tentatively TRBD2 (5 bases). CDR3 length equals 13 residues. Germline V gene data show CDR1 as SGHTA and CDR2 as FQGTGA. V shed 2 bases and J shed 3 bases, with 7 bases lying between them. The CDR3 bases are TGTGCCAGCAGCTTAGAGAGGGAAGAGACCCAGTACTTC. It yields the protein CASSLEREETQYF.

This clone was counted between two and nine times. The chain combines TRBV5-4 with TRBJ1-5; 7 bases match TRBD1. The germline CDR1 and CDR2 sequences are SGHNT and YYREEE (reference sequence). V lost 4 bases, J lost 9 bases, and 7 bases stayed unmatched. There are 13 residues in the CDR3. CDR3 protein: CASSTGQLGPQHF. CDR3 nucleotide sequence: TGTGCCAGCAGCACGGGACAGTTGGGGCCCCAGCATTTT.

This chain's CDR3 is CASSPRENTEAFF. DNA for the CDR3: TGTGCCAGCAGTCCCCGGGAGAACACTGAAGCTTTCTTT. The V and J genes are TRBV28 and TRBJ1-1; D not certain. V lost 5 bases to trimming and J lost 1 base, with 8 bases between them. The germline V gene has CDR1 MDHEN and CDR2 SYDVKM. This CDR3 has 13 amino acids.

This chain links TRBV4-2 with TRBJ2-7; D is uncertain. Germline CDR1 and CDR2: LGHNA and YNFKEQ. V lost 0 bases to trimming and J lost 0 bases, with 9 bases between them. The CDR3 totals 15 residues. CDR3 region: CASSQEGTNSYEQYF. In DNA, the CDR3 is TGTGCCAGCAGCCAAGAGGGTACTAACTCCTACGAGCAGTACTTC.

The genes are TRBV5-1 and TRBJ2-2; 12 bases are a match to TRBD2. The CDR3 loop spans 15 amino acids. Losses at the gene ends were 2 bases for V and 7 bases for J; bases not matched to a gene: 3. The germline V gene has CDR1 SGHRS and CDR2 YFSETQ. CDR3 sequence reads: CASSLLAGGVGELFF. The CDR3 DNA reads TGCGCCAGCAGCTTACTAGCGGGGGGCGTCGGGGAGCTGTTTTTT. The full variable domain, rest sourced from reference TRBV5-1 and TRBJ2-2, is KAGVTQTPRYLIKTRGQQVTLSCSPISGHRSVSWYQQTPGQGLQFLFEYFSETQRNKGNFPGRFSGRQFSNSRSEMNVSTLELGDSALYLCASSLLAGGVGELFFGEGSRLTVL.

The chain links TRBV6-5 to TRBJ1-1, with a weak D call TRBD1 (6 bases). In germline, CDR1 is MNHEY, CDR2 SVGAGI. The CDR3 is made up of 15 amino acids. With 0 bases removed from V and 5 bases from J, the gap between germline ends came to 13 bases. The CDR3 DNA is TGTGCCAGCAGTTACTCGCGTACAGGGCGTACTGAAGCTTTCTTT. Its translation: CASSYSRTGRTEAFF.

V usage is TRBV6-1 and J usage is TRBJ2-1; the D gene is possibly TRBD2 (6 bases). V was clipped by 6 bases and J by 6 bases, with 12 bases between them. Germline V lookup: CDR1 MNHNS, CDR2 SASEGT. The length of the CDR3 is 13 residues. The CDR3 is CASRLTGVNEQFF. The DNA for the CDR3 is TGTGCCAGCAGACTGACGGGAGTCAATGAGCAGTTCTTC.

About this clone itself: One junction end disagrees with the germline gene, perhaps due to a read error. The chain couples TRBV28 to TRBJ2-6, with D possibly TRBD1 on 5 matching bases. In germline, CDR1 is MDHEN, CDR2 SYDVKM. The CDR3 has 14 residues. The CDR3 bases are TGTGCCAGCATTTCCGACTCTGGGGCCAGCGTCCTGACTTTC. It yields the protein CASISDSGASVLTF. The full variable domain, in which reference TRBV28 and TRBJ2-6 provide the parts outside the CDR3, is DVKVTQSSRYLVKRTGEKVFLECVQDMDHENMFWYRQDPGLGLRLIYFSYDVKMKEKGDIPEGYSVSREKKERFSLILESASTNQTSMYLCASISDSGASVLTFGAGSRLTVL.

This chain uses TRBV7-8 with TRBJ2-7; D unclear. The V end was cut by 3 bases, the J end by 0 bases, with 9 bases between. CDR1 is SGHVS, CDR2 FQNEAQ, per germline. The CDR3 sequence is 14 residues long. The CDR3 is CASSFRLGSYEQYF. In DNA form, the CDR3 reads TGTGCCAGCAGCTTCCGACTTGGCTCCTACGAGCAGTACTTC.

The rearrangement uses TRBV28 and TRBJ2-7, with D perhaps TRBD1 (6 bases). Trimming pared 5 bases from V and 0 bases from J, leaving 11 bases between. The length of the CDR3 is 14 residues. CDR1 is MDHEN, CDR2 SYDVKM, per germline. The CDR3 DNA reads as TGTGCCAGCAGTAATACAGGGAGCTCCTACGAGCAGTACTTC. Protein sequence: CASSNTGSSYEQYF.

V gene TRBV29-1 combines with J gene TRBJ2-1, with TRBD2 matching 11 bases. Unmatched junction bases numbered 0, after V lost 4 bases and J lost 4 bases. Germline CDR1 reads SQVTM; CDR2 reads ANQGSEA. The CDR3 totals 13 residues. The CDR3 region is CSVGLAGYNEQFF. In DNA, the CDR3 is TGCAGCGTTGGACTAGCGGGGTACAATGAGCAGTTCTTC.

This chain joins TRBV5-6 and TRBJ1-1; possible D gene TRBD1, 5 bases. CDR3 size: 15 residues. The germline V and J ends were trimmed by 4 bases and 4 bases, with 17 bases remaining between them. Germline CDR1 is SGHDT and CDR2 is YYEEEE. The DNA of the CDR3 is TGTGCCAGCAGCCCTACCGGGGGGTTCGCCACTGAAGCTTTCTTT. Residues: CASSPTGGFATEAFF. Looking up the rest from reference TRBV5-6 and TRBJ1-1 gives the full variable domain: DAGVTQSPTHLIKTRGQQVTLRCSPKSGHDTVSWYQQALGQGPQFIFQYYEEEERQRGNFPDRFSGHQFPNYSSELNVNALLLGDSALYLCASSPTGGFATEAFFGQGTRLTVV.

CDR3 loop: CASTRGSGNTIYF. The CDR3 DNA sequence: TGTGCCAGCACTCGGGGATCTGGAAACACCATATATTTT. The chain uses TRBV6-5 and TRBJ1-3; D uncertain. The CDR3 spans 13 residues. Germline CDR1 MNHEY, CDR2 SVGAGI. The V gene lost 7 bases and the J gene lost 1 base, with 8 bases spanning the gap.

CDR3 nucleotides: TGTGCCAGCAGCCAGACAGGGGGGGGTCAGCCCCAGCATTTT. It encodes CASSQTGGGQPQHF. J is TRBJ1-5 and V is TRBV4-2; the match to TRBD1 covers 9 bases. Germline CDR1 is LGHNA and CDR2 is YNFKEQ. Trimming removed 3 bases from V and 6 bases from J; junction bases left unmatched: 3. The CDR3 length is 14 residues.

The chain couples TRBV2 to TRBJ1-2; tentatively, D is TRBD1 (5 bases). The CDR3 runs to 13 residues. The V gene lost 10 bases and the J gene lost 4 bases, with 16 bases spanning the gap. CDR1 is SNHLY and CDR2 is FYNNEI in the germline V gene. The CDR3 is CANRGADSYGYTF. The CDR3 region has the DNA TGTGCCAACAGAGGTGCAGACAGCTATGGCTACACCTTC.

CDR3 DNA: TGTGCCAGCAGTCCGACAGGGGGCAGGGATACGCAGTATTTT. This translates into CASSPTGGRDTQYF. The V and J genes are TRBV6-5 and TRBJ2-3; 10 bases fit TRBD1. The CDR3 consists of 14 residues. The V gene end was trimmed by 5 bases and the J gene end by 6 bases; junction bases not matched to a gene: 5. Germline V CDR1 and CDR2: MNHEY, SVGAGI.

The rearrangement links TRBV28 to TRBJ2-3; 7 bases line up with TRBD2. This CDR3 has 15 amino acids. Germline V gives CDR1 MDHEN, CDR2 SYDVKM. With V trimmed by 5 bases and J by 5 bases, 10 bases remained unmatched. CDR3 protein: CASSPRGVALDTQYF. The CDR3 coding sequence is TGTGCCAGCAGTCCACGGGGGGTGGCCTTAGATACGCAGTATTTT.

The chain carries TRBV7-3 and TRBJ1-1; 7 bases are shared with TRBD1. After removal of 5 bases from V and 6 bases from J, the junction contained 9 bases not matched to a gene. Per the germline V gene, CDR1 is SGHTA and CDR2 is FQGTGA. The CDR3 is made up of 14 amino acids. Written as DNA, the CDR3 is TGTGCCAGCAGCGCCACGGACAGGAGTCCTGAAGCTTTCTTT. This gives the protein CASSATDRSPEAFF. Based on the CDR3 plus reference TRBV7-3 and TRBJ1-1, the full variable domain is GAGVSQTPSNKVTEKGKYVELRCDPISGHTALYWYRQSLGQGPEFLIYFQGTGAADDSGLPNDRFFAVRPEGSVSTLKIQRTERGDSAVYLCASSATDRSPEAFFGQGTRLTVV.

The V and J genes are TRBV5-4 and TRBJ1-1; 7 bases line up with TRBD1. Trimming cost V 0 bases and J 0 bases; bases outside gene matches: 2. This CDR3 has 15 amino acids. Germline CDR1 and CDR2: SGHNT and YYREEE (reference sequence). The CDR3 coding sequence is TGTGCCAGCAGCTTGGGACAGGGAGTGAACACTGAAGCTTTCTTT. Translated: CASSLGQGVNTEAFF.

The chain employs TRBV28 and TRBJ2-3, with D possibly being TRBD1 (5 bases). Trimming left V 1 base short and J 5 bases short, with 10 bases between. The germline V gene encodes CDR1 MDHEN and CDR2 SYDVKM. CDR3 length equals 14 residues. This chain's CDR3 is CASSLLGAQDTQYF. CDR3 in DNA: TGTGCCAGCAGTTTATTAGGGGCGCAAGATACGCAGTATTTT.